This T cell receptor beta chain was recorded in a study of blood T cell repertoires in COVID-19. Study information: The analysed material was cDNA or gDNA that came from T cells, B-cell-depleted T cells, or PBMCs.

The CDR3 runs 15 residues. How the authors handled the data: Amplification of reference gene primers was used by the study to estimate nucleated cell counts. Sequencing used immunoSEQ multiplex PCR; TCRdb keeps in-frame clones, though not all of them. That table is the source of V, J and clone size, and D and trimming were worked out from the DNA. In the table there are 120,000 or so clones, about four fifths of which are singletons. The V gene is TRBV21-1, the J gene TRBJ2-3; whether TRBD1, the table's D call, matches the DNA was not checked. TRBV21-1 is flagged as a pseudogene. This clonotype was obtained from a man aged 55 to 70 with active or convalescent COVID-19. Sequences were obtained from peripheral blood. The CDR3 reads CASITALNDRDTQYF. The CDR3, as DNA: TGTGCCAGCATCACTGCCTTGAACGACAGGGATACGCAGTATTTT.